Described below is a single TCR beta chain sequence and its context. The target antigen is unknown. The record originates from a study of T cell repertoires in cytomegalovirus infection. Study information: CMV epitopes in the study were HLA-C-restricted (recently identified) and HLA-B-restricted (well studied). Carrying CMV and the relevant HLA type showed in public TCR beta signatures. The study's findings and limits: CMV-specific TCR beta clonotypes restricted by HLA-C dominated the ex vivo response. Adding up the frequency of public TCR beta families identified people who carried CMV plus the relevant HLA.

Via MiXCR, TCRdb re-called the reads, giving one row per CDR3 protein. The sample consists of roughly 500,000 distinct CDR3 sequences, roughly 42% of them appearing once. In germline, CDR1 is MNHEY, CDR2 SVGAGI. Trimming stripped 5 bases from V and 4 bases from J, with 19 bases between. The CDR3 contains 16 residues. The sequence was obtained from a human donor in good health (CMV status not recorded). Some clones in this sample may be carry-over from other donors' samples. The sample consisted of cultured PBMCs, taken from culture after CMV antigen stimulation. The chain uses TRBV6-5 and TRBJ2-3; D unclear. CDR3 in amino acids: CASSKPPRQAPDTQYF. DNA for the CDR3: TGTGCCAGCAGTAAGCCGCCCCGGCAAGCCCCAGATACGCAGTATTTT.